This is a list of T cell receptor beta chains from one sample in a study of CD8 T cells in ankylosing spondylitis. TCRdb re-called the 5' RACE reads with MiXCR, one entry per CDR3 protein. The table records around 770,000 distinct CDR3 sequences, around 20% of them present only once. Sequencing was performed on blood, either unsorted or a sorted T cell fraction (not recorded which). The receptors were sampled from a male donor with ankylosing spondylitis. Both conserved end residues are part of each CDR3. A D gene is named only where the DNA matches it firmly. A row's size may be missing; if present it is once, few, many or a size class.

J: TRBJ1-1; D: .; V: TRBV13; size: few; CDR3: CASSPQHTEAFF; DNA: TGTGCCAGCAGCCCCCAACACACTGAAGCTTTCTTT
J: TRBJ2-5; D: TRBD1; V: TRBV12-3/TRBV12-4; size: .; CDR3: CASSLAGPGQQETQYF; DNA: TGTGCCAGCAGTTTAGCGGGACCGGGACAGCAAGAGACCCAGTACTTC
J: TRBJ2-5; D: .; V: TRBV7-7; size: few; CDR3: CASRQGLDEVETQYF; DNA: TGTGCTAGCAGGCAGGGACTCGACGAAGTGGAGACCCAGTACTTC
J: TRBJ1-1; D: .; V: TRBV10-3; size: many; CDR3: CAISESAGPVGAFF; DNA: TGTGCCATCAGTGAGTCCGCAGGGCCTGTCGGAGCTTTCTTT
J: TRBJ2-3; D: TRBD2; V: TRBV2; size: .; CDR3: CASSPFLAGSTDTQYF; DNA: TGTGCCAGCAGTCCTTTTCTAGCGGGTAGCACAGATACGCAGTATTTT
J: TRBJ1-1; D: TRBD1; V: TRBV10-3; size: .; CDR3: CAISPTGGGSTEAFF; DNA: TGTGCCATCAGTCCGACAGGGGGCGGGTCCACTGAAGCTTTCTTT
J: TRBJ2-2; D: .; V: TRBV9; size: few; CDR3: CASSVGPGELFF; DNA: TGTGCCAGCAGCGTCGGACCCGGGGAGCTGTTTTTT
J: TRBJ1-4; D: .; V: TRBV7-6; size: .; CDR3: CASSSLDWDELFF; DNA: TGTGCCAGCAGCTCCCTGGACTGGGATGAACTGTTTTTT
J: TRBJ2-6; D: .; V: TRBV6-1; size: .; CDR3: CASSGVATSSSGANVLTF; DNA: TGTGCCAGCAGTGGAGTGGCCACATCATCCTCTGGGGCCAACGTCCTGACTTTC
J: TRBJ2-7; D: .; V: TRBV7-9; size: .; CDR3: CASGGATYEQYF; DNA: TGTGCCAGCGGGGGGGCCACCTACGAGCAGTACTTC
J: TRBJ1-1; D: .; V: TRBV12-3/TRBV12-4; size: .; CDR3: CASSSSLGGTEAFF; DNA: TGTGCCAGCAGCTCTAGTTTAGGAGGCACTGAAGCTTTCTTT
J: TRBJ2-1; D: TRBD1; V: TRBV19; size: .; CDR3: CASSISRQGHNEQFF; DNA: TGTGCCAGTAGTATCTCGAGACAGGGTCACAATGAGCAGTTCTTC
J: TRBJ2-4; D: TRBD1; V: TRBV5-1; size: .; CDR3: CASSLGTGTGGYIQYF; DNA: TGCGCCAGCAGCTTGGGGACCGGGACAGGGGGTTACATTCAGTACTTC
J: TRBJ2-5; D: .; V: TRBV5-1; size: .; CDR3: CASSLEVRETQYF; DNA: TGCGCCAGCAGCTTGGAGGTGCGAGAGACCCAGTACTTC
J: TRBJ1-2; D: TRBD1; V: TRBV2; size: .; CDR3: CASSASDRGYGGYTF; DNA: TGTGCCAGCAGTGCTTCGGACAGGGGGTATGGTGGCTACACCTTC
J: TRBJ2-4; D: TRBD2; V: TRBV5-6; size: few; CDR3: CASSLLLAGGRDQYF; DNA: TGTGCCAGCAGCTTGTTGCTAGCGGGGGGGAGGGACCAGTACTTC
J: TRBJ2-5; D: .; V: TRBV29-1; size: .; CDR3: CSVVAGKETQYF; DNA: TGCAGCGTTGTGGCGGGTAAAGAGACCCAGTACTTC
J: TRBJ2-7; D: .; V: TRBV7-2; size: .; CDR3: CASSLVVTYEQYF; DNA: TGTGCCAGCAGCTTAGTGGTAACCTACGAGCAGTACTTC
J: TRBJ1-5; D: .; V: TRBV27; size: few; CDR3: CASSLSGSLPGQPQHF; DNA: TGTGCCAGCAGTTTATCGGGCAGCCTTCCAGGTCAGCCCCAGCATTTT
J: TRBJ2-7; D: .; V: TRBV7-9; size: .; CDR3: CASSKSAGSLYEQYF; DNA: TGTGCCAGCAGCAAAAGTGCCGGCAGCCTCTACGAGCAGTACTTC
J: TRBJ1-1; D: .; V: TRBV3-1; size: .; CDR3: CASSQGTGNAFF; DNA: TGTGCCAGCAGCCAAGGCACGGGGAATGCTTTCTTT
J: TRBJ2-7; D: TRBD2; V: TRBV7-8; size: few; CDR3: CASSLVASGRTEQYF; DNA: TGTGCCAGCAGCTTAGTGGCTAGCGGGAGGACCGAGCAGTACTTC
J: TRBJ2-1; D: .; V: TRBV5-1; size: .; CDR3: CASSLGLPAYNEQFF; DNA: TGCGCCAGCAGCTTGGGACTTCCAGCCTACAATGAGCAGTTCTTC
J: TRBJ2-1; D: .; V: TRBV27; size: .; CDR3: CASSEYQRKGGNEQFF; DNA: TGTGCCAGCAGTGAATATCAGAGGAAGGGGGGTAATGAGCAGTTCTTC
J: TRBJ1-6; D: TRBD1; V: TRBV18; size: few; CDR3: CASSPGDRGHNSPLHF; DNA: TGTGCCAGCTCACCCGGGGACAGGGGCCATAATTCACCCCTCCACTTT
J: TRBJ2-1; D: .; V: TRBV7-3; size: few; CDR3: CASSPGAPTEQFF; DNA: TGTGCCAGCAGCCCAGGGGCCCCCACTGAGCAGTTCTTC
J: TRBJ1-1; D: .; V: TRBV29-1; size: .; CDR3: CSVESEANTEAFF; DNA: TGCAGCGTTGAATCTGAAGCGAACACTGAAGCTTTCTTT
J: TRBJ1-2; D: .; V: TRBV4-1; size: few; CDR3: CASSQGDILVRYGYTF; DNA: TGCGCCAGCAGCCAAGGTGACATTTTGGTTCGCTATGGCTACACCTTC
J: TRBJ2-2; D: .; V: TRBV18; size: .; CDR3: CASSQIRDGELFF; DNA: TGTGCCAGCTCACAAATACGAGACGGGGAGCTGTTTTTT
J: TRBJ1-1; D: .; V: TRBV5-1; size: .; CDR3: CASSLDRDEAFF; DNA: TGCGCCAGCAGCTTGGACAGGGATGAAGCTTTCTTT
J: TRBJ2-1; D: .; V: TRBV5-6; size: few; CDR3: CASSLGWAYNEQFF; DNA: TGTGCCAGCAGCTTGGGATGGGCCTACAATGAGCAGTTCTTC
J: TRBJ2-3; D: .; V: TRBV4-2; size: .; CDR3: CASSLMPIEDRTDTQYF; DNA: TGTGCCAGCAGCCTCATGCCCATTGAGGACCGCACAGATACGCAGTATTTT
J: TRBJ2-7; D: .; V: TRBV4-1; size: many; CDR3: CASSQEGVYEQYF; DNA: TGCGCCAGCAGCCAAGAGGGGGTTTACGAGCAGTACTTC
J: TRBJ1-6; D: .; V: TRBV4-1; size: few; CDR3: CASSPAHGGYNSPLHF; DNA: TGCGCCAGCAGCCCCGCACATGGGGGCTATAATTCACCCCTCCACTTT
J: TRBJ1-2; D: TRBD1; V: TRBV7-9; size: .; CDR3: CASSKPGQGAHGYTF; DNA: TGTGCCAGCAGCAAGCCGGGACAGGGGGCGCATGGCTACACCTTC
J: TRBJ2-4; D: TRBD1; V: TRBV20-1; size: many; CDR3: CSAPDDRGATKNIQYF; DNA: TGCAGTGCCCCGGACGACAGGGGTGCGACCAAAAACATTCAGTACTTC
J: TRBJ2-1; D: TRBD2; V: TRBV7-3; size: .; CDR3: CASSLQGLAGVHEQFF; DNA: TGTGCCAGCAGCTTACAGGGACTAGCGGGAGTACATGAGCAGTTCTTC
J: TRBJ2-2; D: TRBD2; V: TRBV5-4; size: many; CDR3: CASSFPSGGAVAGELFF; DNA: TGTGCCAGCAGCTTTCCTAGCGGGGGGGCCGTGGCCGGGGAGCTGTTTTTT
J: TRBJ2-7; D: TRBD2; V: TRBV2; size: .; CDR3: CASSGVAGDASYEQYF; DNA: TGTGCCAGCAGTGGGGTAGCGGGAGATGCCTCCTACGAGCAGTACTTC
J: TRBJ2-1; D: TRBD2; V: TRBV4-1; size: .; CDR3: CASSLGSAGRLAGEQFF; DNA: TGCGCCAGCAGCCTGGGGTCTGCTGGCCGTCTAGCGGGGGAGCAGTTCTTC
J: TRBJ1-1; D: .; V: TRBV6-1; size: .; CDR3: CASRLQGSTEAFF; DNA: TGTGCCAGCAGGCTACAGGGTAGCACTGAAGCTTTCTTT
J: TRBJ2-1; D: .; V: TRBV12-3/TRBV12-4; size: many; CDR3: CASRPPRNEQFF; DNA: TGTGCCAGCCGTCCCCCCCGCAATGAGCAGTTCTTC
J: TRBJ1-3; D: .; V: TRBV7-8; size: many; CDR3: CASRMERSGNTIYF; DNA: TGTGCCAGCAGGATGGAGAGATCTGGAAACACCATATATTTT
J: TRBJ1-5; D: TRBD1; V: TRBV10-3; size: .; CDR3: CAISDRGNQPQHF; DNA: TGTGCCATCAGTGACAGGGGGAATCAGCCCCAGCATTTT
J: TRBJ2-5; D: TRBD2; V: TRBV2; size: .; CDR3: CASSDSGLAVQETQYF; DNA: TGTGCCAGCAGTGATTCTGGACTAGCGGTCCAAGAGACCCAGTACTTC
J: TRBJ2-5; D: .; V: TRBV11-2; size: many; CDR3: CASSLGGKTQYF; DNA: TGTGCCAGCAGCTTAGGGGGGAAGACCCAGTACTTC
J: TRBJ1-1; D: .; V: TRBV29-1; size: .; CDR3: CSVRDLYTEAFF; DNA: TGCAGCGTTCGGGATTTGTACACTGAAGCTTTCTTT
J: TRBJ2-1; D: TRBD2; V: TRBV30; size: few; CDR3: CAWSNAGGLGEQFF; DNA: TGTGCCTGGAGTAATGCGGGAGGGTTAGGTGAGCAGTTCTTC
J: TRBJ2-2; D: TRBD2; V: TRBV11-2; size: many; CDR3: CASSPGLAGNTGELFF; DNA: TGTGCCAGCAGCCCTGGACTAGCGGGAAACACCGGGGAGCTGTTTTTT
J: TRBJ2-1; D: TRBD2; V: TRBV29-1; size: .; CDR3: CSVSGRRYNEQFF; DNA: TGCAGCGTGAGCGGGAGAAGGTACAATGAGCAGTTCTTC
J: TRBJ2-1; D: TRBD2; V: TRBV6-2/TRBV6-3; size: few; CDR3: CASSYPVAGGPLDEQFF; DNA: TGTGCCAGCAGTTACCCCGTAGCGGGAGGGCCTCTAGATGAGCAGTTCTTC
J: TRBJ2-7; D: .; V: TRBV15; size: few; CDR3: CATSGSSDYEQYF; DNA: TGTGCCACCAGCGGTAGTTCGGACTACGAGCAGTACTTC
J: TRBJ1-1; D: .; V: TRBV29-1; size: many; CDR3: CSVGEGRYTEAFF; DNA: TGCAGCGTTGGTGAAGGCCGGTACACTGAAGCTTTCTTT
J: TRBJ2-1; D: TRBD2; V: TRBV2; size: few; CDR3: CASSGLAGGSNEQFF; DNA: TGTGCCAGCAGTGGACTAGCGGGGGGGAGTAATGAGCAGTTCTTC